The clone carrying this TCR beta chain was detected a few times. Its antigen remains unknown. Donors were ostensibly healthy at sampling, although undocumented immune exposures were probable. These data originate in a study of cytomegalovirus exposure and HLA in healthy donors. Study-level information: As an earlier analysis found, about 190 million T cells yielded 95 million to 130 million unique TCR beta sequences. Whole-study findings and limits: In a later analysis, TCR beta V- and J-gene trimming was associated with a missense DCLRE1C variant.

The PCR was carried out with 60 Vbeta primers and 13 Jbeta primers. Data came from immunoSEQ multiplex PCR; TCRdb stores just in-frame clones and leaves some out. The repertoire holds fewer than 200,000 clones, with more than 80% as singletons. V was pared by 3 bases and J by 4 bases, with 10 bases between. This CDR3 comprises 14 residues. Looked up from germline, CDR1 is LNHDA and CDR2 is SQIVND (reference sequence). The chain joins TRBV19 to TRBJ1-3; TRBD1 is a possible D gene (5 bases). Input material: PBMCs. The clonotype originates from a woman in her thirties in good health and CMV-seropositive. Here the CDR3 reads CASSMNRPGNTIYF. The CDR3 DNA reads TGTGCCAGTAGTATGAACAGGCCCGGAAACACCATATATTTT.